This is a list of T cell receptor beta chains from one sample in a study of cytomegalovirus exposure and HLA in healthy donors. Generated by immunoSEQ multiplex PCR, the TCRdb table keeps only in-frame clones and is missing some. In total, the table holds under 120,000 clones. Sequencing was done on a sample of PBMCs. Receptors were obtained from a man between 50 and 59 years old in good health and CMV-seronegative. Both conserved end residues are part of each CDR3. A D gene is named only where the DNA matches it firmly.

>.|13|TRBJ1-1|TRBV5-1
TGCGCCAGCAGCACGGTTGAGGGAACTGAAGCTTTCTTT
CASSTVEGTEAFF
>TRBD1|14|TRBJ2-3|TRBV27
TGTGCCAGCAGTTACGGGACAGGGGCAGATACGCAGTATTTT
CASSYGTGADTQYF
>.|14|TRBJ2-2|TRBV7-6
TGTGCCAGCGCCCGACTAGGTTCGACCGGGGAGCTGTTTTTT
CASARLGSTGELFF
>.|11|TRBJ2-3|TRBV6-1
TGTGCCAGCAGAATTCAGGGTACGCAGTATTTT
CASRIQGTQYF
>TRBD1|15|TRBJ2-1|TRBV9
TGTGCCAGCAGCGTAGTGGCAGGGGGTTACAATGAGCAGTTCTTC
CASSVVAGGYNEQFF
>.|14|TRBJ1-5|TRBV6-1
TGTGCCAGCAGGGCGGTGAGTTCTAATCAGCCCCAGCATTTT
CASRAVSSNQPQHF
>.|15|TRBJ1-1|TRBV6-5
TGTGCCAGCAGCCGATTGGGACTGATGAACACTGAAGCTTTCTTT
CASSRLGLMNTEAFF
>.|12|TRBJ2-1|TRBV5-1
TGCGCCAGCAGCTCCAGCGGAAATGAGCAGTTCTTC
CASSSSGNEQFF
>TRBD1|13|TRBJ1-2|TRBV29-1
TGCAGCGCCGGACAGGGGGCGATGTATGGCTACACCTTC
CSAGQGAMYGYTF
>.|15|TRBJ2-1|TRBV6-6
TGTGCCAGCAGCTCCGGAAAGAGACTATACAATGAGCAGTTCTTC
CASSSGKRLYNEQFF
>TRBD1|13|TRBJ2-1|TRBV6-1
TGTGCCGGCGACAGGGGGTCTAACAATGAGCAGTTCTTC
CAGDRGSNNEQFF
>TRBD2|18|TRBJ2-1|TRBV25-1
TGTGCCAGCAGTACCAGAGGGAAGGGCGGGAGAGCCGACGATGAGCAGTTCTTC
CASSTRGKGGRADDEQFF
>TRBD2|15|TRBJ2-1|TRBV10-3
TGTGCCATCAGTGAGCCGGGACTAGCGGGTTATGAGCAGTTCTTC
CAISEPGLAGYEQFF
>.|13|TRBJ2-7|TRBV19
TGTGCCAGTAGTGGCGGGGAACCCTACGAGCAGTACTTC
CASSGGEPYEQYF
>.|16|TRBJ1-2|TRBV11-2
TGTGCCAGCAGCTTAGCGTTCCAGGGGAATAACTATGGCTACACCTTC
CASSLAFQGNNYGYTF
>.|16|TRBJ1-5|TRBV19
TGTGCCAGTAGTACAGGGTGGGGGGACAGCAATCAGCCCCAGCATTTT
CASSTGWGDSNQPQHF
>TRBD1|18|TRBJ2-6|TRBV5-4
TGTGCCAGCAGCTTGGGGGGACAGGGATTAGGTGGGGCCAACGTCCTGACTTTC
CASSLGGQGLGGANVLTF
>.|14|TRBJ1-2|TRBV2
TGTGCCAGCAGTGGAACCGGGAATAGCTATGGCTACACCTTC
CASSGTGNSYGYTF
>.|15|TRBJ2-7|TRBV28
TGTGCCAGCAGTTTAGGGGCAGGGAACGCCTACGAGCAGTACTTC
CASSLGAGNAYEQYF
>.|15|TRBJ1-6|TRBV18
TGTGCCAGCTCACCGTCCAGCTCCTATAATTCACCCCTCCACTTT
CASSPSSSYNSPLHF
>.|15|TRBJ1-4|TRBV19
TGTGCCAGTAGTATCGCTGGGGCGAAAAATGAAAAACTGTTTTTT
CASSIAGAKNEKLFF
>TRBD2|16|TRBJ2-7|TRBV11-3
TGTGCCAGCACCTCCCTGGGAACAAGCGGGAGTAGCGAGCAGTACTTC
CASTSLGTSGSSEQYF
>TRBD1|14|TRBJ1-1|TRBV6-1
TGTGCCAGCAGTCCCGGGACAGGGAACACTGAAGCTTTCTTT
CASSPGTGNTEAFF
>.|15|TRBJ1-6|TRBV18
TGTGCCAGCTCAGCTTCGACAGGCGACAATTCACCCCTCCACTTT
CASSASTGDNSPLHF
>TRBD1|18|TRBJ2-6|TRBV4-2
TGTGCCAGCAGCCTCGGACCGGGACAGGTACCTGGGGCCAACGTCCTGACTTTC
CASSLGPGQVPGANVLTF
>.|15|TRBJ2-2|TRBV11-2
TGTGCCAGCACTCTTGCTCGGGAGCACGGCGGGGAGCTGTTTTTT
CASTLAREHGGELFF
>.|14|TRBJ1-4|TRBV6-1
TGTGCCAGCACTAACAGGACGTCTAATGAAAAACTGTTTTTT
CASTNRTSNEKLFF
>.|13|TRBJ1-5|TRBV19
TGTGCCAGTAGTATTAATCCCAATCAGCCCCAGCATTTT
CASSINPNQPQHF
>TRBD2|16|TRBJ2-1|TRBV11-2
TGTGCCAGCAGCTGGGGGACTAGCGGGGCCGTCGATGAGCAGTTCTTC
CASSWGTSGAVDEQFF
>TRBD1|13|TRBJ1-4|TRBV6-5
TGTGCCAGCTCGAGGGACAGGGCTGAAAAACTGTTTTTT
CASSRDRAEKLFF
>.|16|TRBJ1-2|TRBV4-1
TGCGCCAGCAGCCCCCAAGGGCGACGGGATAACTATGGCTACACCTTC
CASSPQGRRDNYGYTF
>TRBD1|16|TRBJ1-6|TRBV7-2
TGTGCCAGCAGCCCCACCGGGACAGGGGTTAATTCACCCCTCCACTTT
CASSPTGTGVNSPLHF
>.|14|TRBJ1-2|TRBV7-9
TGTGCCAGCACCCCATGGCGTGACTCCTATGGCTACACCTTC
CASTPWRDSYGYTF
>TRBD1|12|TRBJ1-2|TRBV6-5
TGTGCCAGCAGAGGGACAGGGGAAGGCTACGCCTTC
CASRGTGEGYAF
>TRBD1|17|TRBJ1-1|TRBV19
TGTGCCAGTAGTAAGCGTCCCGGGACAGTTTTGAACACTGAAGCTTTCTTT
CASSKRPGTVLNTEAFF
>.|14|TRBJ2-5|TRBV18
TGTGCCAGCTCACCGGAGAGGGCATCTGGGGAGCAGTACTTC
CASSPERASGEQYF
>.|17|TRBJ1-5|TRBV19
TGTGCCAGTAGTCTGCTTTGGGGGGTCAGTAGCAATCAGCCCCAGCATTTT
CASSLLWGVSSNQPQHF
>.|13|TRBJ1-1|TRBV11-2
TGTGCCAGCAGCTTGGAGTCTTTTTCTGAAGCTTTCTTT
CASSLESFSEAFF
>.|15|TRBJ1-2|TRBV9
TGTGCCAGCAGCCAGGCGCCGGGGGTCTTCTATGGCTACACCTTC
CASSQAPGVFYGYTF
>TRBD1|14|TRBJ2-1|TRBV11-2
TGTGCCAGCAGCCGTCCCGGGACAGGGAATGAGCAGTTCTTC
CASSRPGTGNEQFF
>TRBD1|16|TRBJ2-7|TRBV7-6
TGTGCCAGCAGCTTAGGGGGCGGACAGGGTTCCTACGAGCAGTACTTC
CASSLGGGQGSYEQYF
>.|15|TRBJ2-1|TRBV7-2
TGTGCCAGCAGCGACGAAGGGCAGGGCTACAATGAGCAGTTCTTC
CASSDEGQGYNEQFF
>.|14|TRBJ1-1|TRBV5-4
TGTGCCAGCAGCTTGGCCGGGGGGGCCACTGAAGCTTTCTTT
CASSLAGGATEAFF
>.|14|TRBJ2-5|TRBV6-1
TGTGCCAGCAGCGCCTCCGGGGACCAAGAGACCCAGTACTTC
CASSASGDQETQYF
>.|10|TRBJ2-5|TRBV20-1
TGCAGTGCACTGAAAGAGACCCAGTACTTC
CSALKETQYF
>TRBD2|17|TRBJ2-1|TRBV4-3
TGCGCCAGCAGCCAAGATCGGGGGGGCATGGACTACAATGAGCAGTTCTTC
CASSQDRGGMDYNEQFF
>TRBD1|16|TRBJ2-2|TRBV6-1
TGTGCCAGCAGTGAAGTAATGGGACAGGGTGCCGGGGAGCTGTTTTTT
CASSEVMGQGAGELFF
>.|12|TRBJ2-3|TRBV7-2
TGTGCCAGCAGCTTTCTCTCAGATACGCAGTATTTT
CASSFLSDTQYF
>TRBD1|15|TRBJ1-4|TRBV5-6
TGTGCCAGCAGCTTACCAGGGGGCGAGGGTGAAAAACTGTTTTTT
CASSLPGGEGEKLFF
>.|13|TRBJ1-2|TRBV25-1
TGTGCCAGCAGTGAGTCAAGAGTATATGGCTACACCTTC
CASSESRVYGYTF